This T cell receptor beta chain was sequenced for a study of T cells in Graves' hyperthyroidism and ophthalmopathy. V was shortened by 7 bases and J by 1 base, with 17 bases between the two germline ends. This CDR3 has 15 amino acids. Amplification of TCR beta CDR3 regions used RNA as the template. Carried out on the TCR CDR3, a first-round RT-PCR used the HTBI primer set. TCRdb reprocessed the multiplex PCR reads via MiXCR and lists one record per CDR3 protein. The sample records some 600,000 distinct CDR3 sequences, over 11% being singletons. Those patients with uncontrolled infection, other autoimmune disease, pregnancy or lactation were excluded. Each diagnosis drew on symptoms, thyroxine, TRAb, thyroid ultrasound and orbital computed tomography findings. Blood was drawn at first hyperthyroidism diagnosis, before any ophthalmopathy symptoms. From more than 9 ml of fresh peripheral blood, PBMCs were isolated.

As to this clonotype: Given a much more abundant clone one base away, this may be a read error.

This TCR was recovered from a woman younger than 45 with Graves' hyperthyroidism that later progressed to Graves' ophthalmopathy. The sequenced sample consisted of blood. The chain carries TRBV12-3 or TRBV12-4 and TRBJ2-7; D perhaps matches TRBD2 (6 bases). CDR3 amino acids: CASIGGLSGSYEQYF. In DNA, the CDR3 is TGTGCCAGCATTGGGGGACTTTCGGGGTCCTACGAGCAGTACTTC.